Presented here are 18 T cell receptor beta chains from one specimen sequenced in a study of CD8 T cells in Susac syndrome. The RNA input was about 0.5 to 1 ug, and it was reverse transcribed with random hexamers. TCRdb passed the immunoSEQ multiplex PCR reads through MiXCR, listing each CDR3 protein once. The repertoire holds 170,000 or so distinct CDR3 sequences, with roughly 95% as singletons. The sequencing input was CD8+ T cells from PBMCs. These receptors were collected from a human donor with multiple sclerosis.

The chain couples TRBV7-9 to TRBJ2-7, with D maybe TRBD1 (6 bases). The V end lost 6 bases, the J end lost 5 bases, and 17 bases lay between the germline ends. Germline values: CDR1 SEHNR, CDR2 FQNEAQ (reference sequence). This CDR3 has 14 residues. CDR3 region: CASRHRDNPHEQYF. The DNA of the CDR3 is TGTGCCAGCAGACATCGGGACAATCCCCACGAGCAGTACTTC. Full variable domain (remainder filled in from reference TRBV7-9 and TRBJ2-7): DTGVSQNPRHKITKRGQNVTFRCDPISEHNRLYWYRQTLGQGPEFLTYFQNEAQLEKSRLLSDRFSAERPKGSFSTLEIQRTEQGDSAMYLCASRHRDNPHEQYFGPGTRLTVT.

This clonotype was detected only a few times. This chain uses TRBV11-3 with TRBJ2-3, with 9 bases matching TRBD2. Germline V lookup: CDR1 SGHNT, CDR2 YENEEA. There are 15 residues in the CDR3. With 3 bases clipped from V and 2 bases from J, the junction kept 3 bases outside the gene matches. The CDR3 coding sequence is TGTGCCAGCAGCTTGGGGACTAGCCCCACAGATACGCAGTATTTT. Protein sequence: CASSLGTSPTDTQYF. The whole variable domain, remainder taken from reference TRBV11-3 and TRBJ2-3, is EAGVVQSPRYKIIEKKQPVAFWCNPISGHNTLYWYLQNLGQGPELLIRYENEEAVDDSQLPKDRFSAERLKGVDSTLKIQPAELGDSAVYLCASSLGTSPTDTQYFGPGTRLTVL.

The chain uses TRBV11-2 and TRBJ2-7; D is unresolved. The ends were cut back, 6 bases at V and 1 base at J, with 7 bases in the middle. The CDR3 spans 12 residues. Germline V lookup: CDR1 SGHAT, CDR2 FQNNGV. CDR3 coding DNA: TGTGCCAGCAGTTTGGTGTCCTACGAGCAGTACTTC. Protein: CASSLVSYEQYF.

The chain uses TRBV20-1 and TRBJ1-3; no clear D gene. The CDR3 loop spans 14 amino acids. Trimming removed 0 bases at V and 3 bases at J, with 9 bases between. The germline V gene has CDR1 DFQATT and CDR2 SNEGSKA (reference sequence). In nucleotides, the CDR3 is TGCAGTGCTAGAGACAAACTGGGTGGAAACACCATATATTTT. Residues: CSARDKLGGNTIYF.

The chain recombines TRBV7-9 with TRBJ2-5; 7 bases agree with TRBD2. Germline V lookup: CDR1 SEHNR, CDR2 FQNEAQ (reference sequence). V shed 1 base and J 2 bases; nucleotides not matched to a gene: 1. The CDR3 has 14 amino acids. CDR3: CASSLGGGQETQYF. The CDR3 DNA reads TGTGCCAGCAGCTTAGGGGGAGGGCAAGAGACCCAGTACTTC. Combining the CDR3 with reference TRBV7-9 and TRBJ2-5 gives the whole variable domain DTGVSQNPRHKITKRGQNVTFRCDPISEHNRLYWYRQTLGQGPEFLTYFQNEAQLEKSRLLSDRFSAERPKGSFSTLEIQRTEQGDSAMYLCASSLGGGQETQYFGPGTRLLVL.

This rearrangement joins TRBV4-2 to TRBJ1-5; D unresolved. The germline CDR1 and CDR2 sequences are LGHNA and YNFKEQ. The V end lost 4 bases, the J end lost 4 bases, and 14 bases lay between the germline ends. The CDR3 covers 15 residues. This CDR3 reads CASSPVEGKNQPQHF. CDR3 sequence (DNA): TGTGCCAGCAGCCCAGTGGAAGGCAAAAATCAGCCCCAGCATTTT.

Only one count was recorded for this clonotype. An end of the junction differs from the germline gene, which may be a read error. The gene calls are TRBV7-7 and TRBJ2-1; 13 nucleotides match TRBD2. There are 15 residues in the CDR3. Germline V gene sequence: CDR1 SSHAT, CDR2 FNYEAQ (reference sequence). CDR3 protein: CASSSGLAGDNEQFF. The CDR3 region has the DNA TGTGCTAGCAGCTCAGGACTAGCGGGGGACAATGAGCAGTTCTTC. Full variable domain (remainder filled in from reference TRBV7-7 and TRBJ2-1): GAGVSQSPRYKVTKRGQDVTLRCDPISSHATLYWYQQALGQGPEFLTYFNYEAQPDKSGLPSDRFSAERPEGSISTLTIQRTEQRDSAMYRCASSSGLAGDNEQFFGPGTRLTVL.

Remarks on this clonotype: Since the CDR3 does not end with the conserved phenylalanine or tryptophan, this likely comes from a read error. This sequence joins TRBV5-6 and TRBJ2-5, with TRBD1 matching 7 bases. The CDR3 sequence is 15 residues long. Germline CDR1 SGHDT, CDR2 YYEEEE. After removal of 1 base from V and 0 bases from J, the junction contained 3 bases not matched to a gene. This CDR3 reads CASSLLGQDQETQYL. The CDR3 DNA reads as TGTGCCAGCAGCTTGTTAGGACAGGACCAAGAGACCCAGTACTTG.

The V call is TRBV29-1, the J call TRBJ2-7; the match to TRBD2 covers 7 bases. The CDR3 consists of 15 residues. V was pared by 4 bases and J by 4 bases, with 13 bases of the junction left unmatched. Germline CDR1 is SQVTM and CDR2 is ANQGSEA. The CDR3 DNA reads TGCAGCGTTGGGGGTCCGGGACTATCTTCTTACGAGCAGTACTTC. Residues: CSVGGPGLSSYEQYF.

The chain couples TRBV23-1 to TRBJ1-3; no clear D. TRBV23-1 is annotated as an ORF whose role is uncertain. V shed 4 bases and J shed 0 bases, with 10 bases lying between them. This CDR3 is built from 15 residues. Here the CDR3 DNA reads TGCGCCAGCAGTCCACTCGTCATCTCTGGAAACACCATATATTTT. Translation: CASSPLVISGNTIYF.

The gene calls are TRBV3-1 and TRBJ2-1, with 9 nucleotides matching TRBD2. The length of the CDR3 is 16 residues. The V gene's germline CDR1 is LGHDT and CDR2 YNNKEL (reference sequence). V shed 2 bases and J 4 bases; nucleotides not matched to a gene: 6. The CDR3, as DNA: TGTGCCAGCAGCCAACAAGCGGGGGGCCGATACAATGAGCAGTTCTTC. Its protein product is CASSQQAGGRYNEQFF.

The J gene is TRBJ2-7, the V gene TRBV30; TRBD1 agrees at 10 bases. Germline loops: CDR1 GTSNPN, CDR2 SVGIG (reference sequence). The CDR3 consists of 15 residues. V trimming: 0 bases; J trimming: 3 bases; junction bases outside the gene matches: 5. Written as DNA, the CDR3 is TGTGCCTGGAGTGTAGGGACAGGGGCATTCTACGAGCAGTACTTC. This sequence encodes CAWSVGTGAFYEQYF.

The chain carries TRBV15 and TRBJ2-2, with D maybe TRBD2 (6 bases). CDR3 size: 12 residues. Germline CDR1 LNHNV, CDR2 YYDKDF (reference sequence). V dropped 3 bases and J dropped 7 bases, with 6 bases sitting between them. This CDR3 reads CATSRDYGELFF. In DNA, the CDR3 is TGTGCCACCAGCAGGGACTACGGGGAGCTGTTTTTT.

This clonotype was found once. The CDR3 DNA reads TGCGCCAGCAGCCAGGGGACTAGCTGGGACTACGAGCAGTACTTC. This codes for CASSQGTSWDYEQYF. This chain joins TRBV4-1 and TRBJ2-7; 9 nucleotides agree with TRBD2. Germline lookup yields CDR1 MGHRA and CDR2 YSYEKL. V was clipped by 3 bases and J by 3 bases; unmatched bases: 6. This CDR3 is 15 amino acids long.

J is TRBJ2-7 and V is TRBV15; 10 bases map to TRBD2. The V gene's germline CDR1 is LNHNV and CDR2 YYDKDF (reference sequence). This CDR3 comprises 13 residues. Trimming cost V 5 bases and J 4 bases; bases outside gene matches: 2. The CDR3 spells CATSRTSGYEQYF. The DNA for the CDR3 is TGTGCCACCAGCCGGACTAGCGGATACGAGCAGTACTTC.

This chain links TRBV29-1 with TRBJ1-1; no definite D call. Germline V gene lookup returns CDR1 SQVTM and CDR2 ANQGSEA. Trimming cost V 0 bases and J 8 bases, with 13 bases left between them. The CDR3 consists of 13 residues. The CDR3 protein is CSVEEGTVHEAFF. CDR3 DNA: TGCAGCGTTGAAGAAGGAACGGTTCACGAAGCTTTCTTT.

CDR3 bases: TGCGCCAGCAGCCAAGAATTCGGGGCATTGAATGAAAAACTGTTTTTT. Translated: CASSQEFGALNEKLFF. V gene TRBV4-1 combines with J gene TRBJ1-4; D possibly corresponds to TRBD1 (5 bases). The CDR3 runs to 16 residues. Trimming removed 0 bases at V and 5 bases at J, with 13 bases between. Germline V lookup: CDR1 MGHRA, CDR2 YSYEKL.

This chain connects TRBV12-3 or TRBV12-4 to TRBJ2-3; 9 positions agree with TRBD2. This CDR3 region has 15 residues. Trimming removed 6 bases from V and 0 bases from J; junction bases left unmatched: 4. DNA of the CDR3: TGTGCCAGCAGCACCCTAGCGGGAAGCACAGATACGCAGTATTTT. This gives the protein CASSTLAGSTDTQYF.